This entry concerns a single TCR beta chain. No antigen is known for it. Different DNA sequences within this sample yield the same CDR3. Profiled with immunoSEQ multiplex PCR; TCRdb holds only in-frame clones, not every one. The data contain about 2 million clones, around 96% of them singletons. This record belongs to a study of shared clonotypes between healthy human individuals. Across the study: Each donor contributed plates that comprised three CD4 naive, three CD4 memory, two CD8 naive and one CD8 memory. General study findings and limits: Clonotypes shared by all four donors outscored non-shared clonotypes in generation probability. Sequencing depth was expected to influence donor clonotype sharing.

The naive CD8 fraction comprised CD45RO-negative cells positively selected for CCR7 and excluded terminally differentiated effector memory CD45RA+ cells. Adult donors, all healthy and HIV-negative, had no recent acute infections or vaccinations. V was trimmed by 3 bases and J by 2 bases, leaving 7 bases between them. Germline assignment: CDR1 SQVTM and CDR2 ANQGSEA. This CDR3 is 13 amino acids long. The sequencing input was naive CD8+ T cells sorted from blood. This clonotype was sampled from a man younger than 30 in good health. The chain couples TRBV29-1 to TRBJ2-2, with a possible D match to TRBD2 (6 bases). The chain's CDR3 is CSVEGLNTGELFF. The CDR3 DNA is TGCAGCGTTGAGGGACTCAACACCGGGGAGCTGTTTTTT.